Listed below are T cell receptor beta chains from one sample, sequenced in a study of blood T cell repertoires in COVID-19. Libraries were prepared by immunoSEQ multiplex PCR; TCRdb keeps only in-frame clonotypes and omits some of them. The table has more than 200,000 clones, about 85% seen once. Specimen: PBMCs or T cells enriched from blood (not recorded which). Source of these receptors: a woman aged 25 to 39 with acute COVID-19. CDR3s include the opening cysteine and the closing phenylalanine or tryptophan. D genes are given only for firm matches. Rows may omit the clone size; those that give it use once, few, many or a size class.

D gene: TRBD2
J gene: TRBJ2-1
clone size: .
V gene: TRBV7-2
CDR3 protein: CASSPRLANNEQFF
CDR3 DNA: TGTGCCAGCAGCCCGAGACTAGCCAACAATGAGCAGTTCTTC

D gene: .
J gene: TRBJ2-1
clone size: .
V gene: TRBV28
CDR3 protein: CASRSNNEQFF
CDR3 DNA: TGTGCCAGCCGGAGCAACAATGAGCAGTTCTTC

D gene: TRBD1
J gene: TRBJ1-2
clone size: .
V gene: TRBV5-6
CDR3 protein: CASSPDRDRITIGYTF
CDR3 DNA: TGTGCCAGCAGCCCTGACCGGGACAGGATAACTATCGGCTACACCTTC

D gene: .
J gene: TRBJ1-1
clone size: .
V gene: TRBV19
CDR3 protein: CASSRAGVNTEAFF
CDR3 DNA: TGTGCCAGTAGTCGGGCGGGCGTGAACACTGAAGCTTTCTTT

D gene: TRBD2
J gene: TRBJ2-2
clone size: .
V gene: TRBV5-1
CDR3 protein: CASSWREGRTGELFF
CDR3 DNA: TGCGCCAGCAGCTGGCGGGAGGGAAGGACCGGGGAGCTGTTTTTT

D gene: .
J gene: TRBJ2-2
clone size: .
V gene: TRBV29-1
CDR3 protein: CSVAREAGELFF
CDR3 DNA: TGCAGCGTTGCCAGGGAGGCCGGGGAGCTGTTTTTT

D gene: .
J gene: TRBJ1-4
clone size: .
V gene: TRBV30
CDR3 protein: CAWSLSREKLFF
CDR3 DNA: TGTGCCTGGAGTCTTTCGAGGGAAAAACTGTTTTTT

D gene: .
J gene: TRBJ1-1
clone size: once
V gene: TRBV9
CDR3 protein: CASSAARGATEAFF
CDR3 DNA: TGTGCCAGCAGCGCTGCAAGGGGTGCGACTGAAGCTTTCTTT

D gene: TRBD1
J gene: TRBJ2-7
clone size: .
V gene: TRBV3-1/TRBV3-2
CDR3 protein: CASSHARDRVSYEQYF
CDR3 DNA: TGTGCCAGCAGCCACGCCCGGGACAGGGTCTCCTACGAGCAGTACTTC

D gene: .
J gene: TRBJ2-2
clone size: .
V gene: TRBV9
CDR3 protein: CASSVTLGGGAIPGELFF
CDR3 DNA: TGTGCCAGCAGCGTAACCCTGGGAGGAGGGGCGATTCCCGGGGAGCTGTTTTTT

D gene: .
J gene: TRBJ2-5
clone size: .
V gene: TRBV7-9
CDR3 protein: CASSWTRQRGKETQYF
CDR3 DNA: TGTGCCAGCAGCTGGACCCGACAGCGAGGTAAAGAGACCCAGTACTTC

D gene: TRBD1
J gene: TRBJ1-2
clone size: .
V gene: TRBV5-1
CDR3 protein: CASSPDRTEGYTF
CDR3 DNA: TGCGCCAGCAGCCCGGACAGGACGGAAGGCTACACCTTC

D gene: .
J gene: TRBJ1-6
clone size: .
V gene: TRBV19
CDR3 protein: CASSRSGDLHF
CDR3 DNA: TGTGCCAGTAGTAGGTCCGGGGATCTCCACTTT

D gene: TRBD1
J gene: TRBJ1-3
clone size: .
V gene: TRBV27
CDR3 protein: CASSQGTGINTIYF
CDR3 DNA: TGTGCCAGCAGTCAAGGGACAGGGATAAACACCATATATTTT

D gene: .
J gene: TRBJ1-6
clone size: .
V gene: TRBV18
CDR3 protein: CASSRQPNSPLHF
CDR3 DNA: TGTGCCAGCTCACGACAGCCCAATTCACCCCTCCACTTT

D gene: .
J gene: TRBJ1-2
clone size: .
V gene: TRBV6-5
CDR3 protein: CATKTRGAIYGYTF
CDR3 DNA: TGTGCCACCAAGACTAGGGGTGCGATCTATGGCTACACCTTC

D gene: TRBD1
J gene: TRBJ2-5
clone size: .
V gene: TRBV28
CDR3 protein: CASSLGGTGGAETQYF
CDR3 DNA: TGTGCCAGCAGTCTAGGCGGGACAGGGGGCGCAGAGACCCAGTACTTC

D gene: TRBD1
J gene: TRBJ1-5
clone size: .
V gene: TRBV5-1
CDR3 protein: CASSSGTGGNQPQHF
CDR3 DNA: TGCGCCAGCAGCTCCGGGACAGGTGGCAATCAGCCCCAGCATTTT

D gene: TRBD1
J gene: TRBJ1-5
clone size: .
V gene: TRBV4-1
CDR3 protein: CASDRAPPPIKAQHF
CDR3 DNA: TGCGCCAGCGACAGGGCCCCCCCTCCCATCAAGGCCCAGCATTTT

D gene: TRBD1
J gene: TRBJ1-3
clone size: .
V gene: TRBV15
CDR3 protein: CATSSDRGGGNTIYF
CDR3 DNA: TGTGCCACCAGCAGTGACAGGGGGGGAGGAAACACCATATATTTT

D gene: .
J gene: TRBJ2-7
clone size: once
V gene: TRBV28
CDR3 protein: CASSYGGGSSYEQYF
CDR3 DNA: TGTGCCAGCAGTTACGGGGGCGGGAGCTCCTACGAGCAGTACTTC

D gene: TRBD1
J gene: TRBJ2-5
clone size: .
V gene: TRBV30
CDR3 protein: CAWAGTVQETQYF
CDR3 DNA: TGTGCCTGGGCCGGGACAGTGCAAGAGACCCAGTACTTC

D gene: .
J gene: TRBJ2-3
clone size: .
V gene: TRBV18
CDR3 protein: CASSPQGLEPDTQYF
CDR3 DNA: TGTGCCAGCTCCCCTCAGGGGCTAGAGCCAGATACGCAGTATTTT

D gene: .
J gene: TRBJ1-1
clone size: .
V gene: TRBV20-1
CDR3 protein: CSASGVSWNTEAFF
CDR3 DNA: TGCAGTGCTAGTGGAGTATCCTGGAACACTGAAGCTTTCTTT

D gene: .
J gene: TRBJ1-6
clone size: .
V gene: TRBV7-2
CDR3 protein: CASSQYQGTKPNSPLHF
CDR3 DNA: TGTGCCAGCAGCCAGTACCAGGGGACCAAACCTAATTCACCCCTCCACTTT

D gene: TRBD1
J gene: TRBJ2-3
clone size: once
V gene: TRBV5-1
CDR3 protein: CASSQEADRATDTQYF
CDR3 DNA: TGCGCCAGCAGCCAGGAAGCGGACAGGGCCACAGATACGCAGTATTTT

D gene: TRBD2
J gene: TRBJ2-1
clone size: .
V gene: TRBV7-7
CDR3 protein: CASSLGTSGGTNEQFF
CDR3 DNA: TGTGCTAGCAGCTTAGGGACTAGCGGAGGGACTAATGAGCAGTTCTTC

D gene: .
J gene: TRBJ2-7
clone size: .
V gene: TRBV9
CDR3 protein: CASSPRGELSYEQYF
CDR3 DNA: TGTGCCAGCAGCCCCAGGGGAGAGCTCTCCTACGAGCAGTACTTC

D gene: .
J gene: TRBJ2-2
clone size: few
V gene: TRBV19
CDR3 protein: CASSAQGWELFF
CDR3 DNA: TGTGCCAGTAGTGCGCAGGGTTGGGAGCTGTTTTTT

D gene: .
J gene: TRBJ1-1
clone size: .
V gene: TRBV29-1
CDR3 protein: CSVEPRDGTEAFF
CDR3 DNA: TGCAGCGTTGAGCCCAGGGATGGAACTGAAGCTTTCTTT

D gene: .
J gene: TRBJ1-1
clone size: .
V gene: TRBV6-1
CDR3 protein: CASSDPQGTDTEAFF
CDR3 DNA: TGTGCCAGCAGTGATCCTCAGGGGACGGACACTGAAGCTTTCTTT

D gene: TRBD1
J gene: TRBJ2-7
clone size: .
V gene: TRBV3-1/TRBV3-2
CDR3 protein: CASSRGQAVSYEQYF
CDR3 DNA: TGTGCCAGCAGCCGGGGACAGGCCGTTTCCTACGAGCAGTACTTC

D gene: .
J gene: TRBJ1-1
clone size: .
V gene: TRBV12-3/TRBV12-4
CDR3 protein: CASRKGLNTEAFF
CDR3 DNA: TGTGCCAGCAGGAAGGGACTAAACACTGAAGCTTTCTTT

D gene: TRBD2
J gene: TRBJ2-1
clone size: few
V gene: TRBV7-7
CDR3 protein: CASSPGTTTYNEQFF
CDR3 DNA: TGTGCTAGCAGCCCAGGGACTACCACCTACAATGAGCAGTTCTTC

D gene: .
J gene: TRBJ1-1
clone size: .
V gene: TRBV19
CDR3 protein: CASSMRLSNTEAFF
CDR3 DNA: TGTGCCAGTAGTATGCGCCTTAGTAACACTGAAGCTTTCTTT

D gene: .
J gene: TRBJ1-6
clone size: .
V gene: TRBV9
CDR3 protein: CASSVGGGLAVNSPLHF
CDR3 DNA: TGTGCCAGCAGCGTGGGTGGAGGGCTGGCCGTTAATTCACCCCTCCACTTT

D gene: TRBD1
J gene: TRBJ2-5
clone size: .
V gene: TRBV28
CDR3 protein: CASSRTGRFETQYF
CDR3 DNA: TGTGCCAGCAGTCGGACAGGGAGGTTTGAGACCCAGTACTTC

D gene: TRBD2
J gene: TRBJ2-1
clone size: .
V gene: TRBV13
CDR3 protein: CASRLGLAENEQFF
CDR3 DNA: TGTGCCAGCAGACTAGGACTAGCTGAAAATGAGCAGTTCTTC

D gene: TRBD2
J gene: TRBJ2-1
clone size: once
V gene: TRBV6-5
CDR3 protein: CASSPTSGRVGEQFF
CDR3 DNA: TGTGCCAGCAGTCCGACTAGCGGGAGAGTCGGTGAGCAGTTCTTC

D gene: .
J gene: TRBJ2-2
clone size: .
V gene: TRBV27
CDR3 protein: CASSLFAAGLANTGELFF
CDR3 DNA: TGTGCCAGCAGTTTATTCGCAGCCGGTCTAGCTAACACCGGGGAGCTGTTTTTT

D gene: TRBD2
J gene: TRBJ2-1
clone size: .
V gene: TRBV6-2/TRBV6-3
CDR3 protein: CASSFSGSSYNEQFF
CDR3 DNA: TGTGCCAGCAGCTTTAGCGGGAGCTCCTACAATGAGCAGTTCTTC

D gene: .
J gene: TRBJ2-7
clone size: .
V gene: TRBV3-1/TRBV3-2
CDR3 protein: CASSGPRGSGHEQYF
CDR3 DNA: TGTGCCAGCAGCGGCCCCCGAGGGTCGGGCCACGAGCAGTACTTC

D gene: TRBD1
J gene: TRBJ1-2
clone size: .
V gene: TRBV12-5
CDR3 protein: CASGFGQGHGYTF
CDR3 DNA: TGTGCTAGTGGTTTCGGACAGGGACATGGCTACACCTTC

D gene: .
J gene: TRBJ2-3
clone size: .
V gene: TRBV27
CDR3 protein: CASSFGQRSTDTQYF
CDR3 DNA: TGTGCCAGCAGTTTCGGACAGAGAAGCACAGATACGCAGTATTTT

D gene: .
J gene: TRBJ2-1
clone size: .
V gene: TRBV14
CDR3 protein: CASSQAGNEQFF
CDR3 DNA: TGTGCCAGCAGCCAAGCAGGTAATGAGCAGTTCTTC

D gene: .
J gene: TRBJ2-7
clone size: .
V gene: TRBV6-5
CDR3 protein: CASSWGRPGEQYF
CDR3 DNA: TGTGCCAGCAGTTGGGGGCGCCCCGGGGAGCAGTACTTC

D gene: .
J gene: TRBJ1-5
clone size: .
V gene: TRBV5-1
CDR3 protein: CASSPTGDSNQPQHF
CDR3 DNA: TGCGCCAGCAGCCCAACAGGTGATAGCAATCAGCCCCAGCATTTT

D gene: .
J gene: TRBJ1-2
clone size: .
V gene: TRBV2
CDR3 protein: CASSVGGINYGYTF
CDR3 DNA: TGTGCCAGCAGTGTAGGGGGAATCAACTATGGCTACACCTTC

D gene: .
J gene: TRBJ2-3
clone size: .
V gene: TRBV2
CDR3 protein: CASEPGLRVSTDTQYF
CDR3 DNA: TGTGCCAGTGAACCGGGACTCAGGGTTAGCACAGATACGCAGTATTTT

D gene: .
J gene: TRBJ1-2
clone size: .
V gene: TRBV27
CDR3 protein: CASSGGLGYTF
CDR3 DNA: TGTGCCAGCAGTGGTGGGCTGGGCTACACCTTC

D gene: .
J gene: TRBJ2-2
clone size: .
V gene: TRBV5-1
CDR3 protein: CASSRGQTDTGELFF
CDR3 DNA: TGCGCCAGCAGCAGGGGACAAACGGACACCGGGGAGCTGTTTTTT

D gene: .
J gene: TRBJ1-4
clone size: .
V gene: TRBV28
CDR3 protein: CASSARFRMGGYGKLFF
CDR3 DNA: TGTGCCAGCAGTGCTAGGTTTAGGATGGGTGGCTATGGAAAACTGTTTTTT

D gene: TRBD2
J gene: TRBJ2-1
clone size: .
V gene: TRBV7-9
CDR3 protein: CASSISKTSGNEQFF
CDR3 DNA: TGTGCCAGCAGCATCAGTAAAACTAGCGGCAATGAGCAGTTCTTC